This T cell receptor (beta chain) derives from a study of cytomegalovirus exposure and HLA in healthy donors. In regard to this clone: Its specificity is unknown.

General study findings and limits: Sequencing probably produced one cluster of sequence variants that were highly shared. It was reported that the classifier diagnosed cytomegalovirus status with high specificity and sensitivity in both the original and validation cohorts.

V was cut by 0 bases and J by 3 bases, with 8 bases left in between. This CDR3 comprises 14 residues. Germline V CDR1 and CDR2: SGHDT, YYEEEE. The PCR made use of 60 Vbeta and 13 Jbeta primers. The protocol was immunoSEQ multiplex PCR, while the TCRdb copy is restricted to in-frame clones and leaves out a portion. Among 50,000 to 80,000 clones listed, over 70% were seen once. The specimen sequenced was PBMCs. The chain has TRBV5-6 and TRBJ2-3; no reliable D call. This clonotype was sampled from a male donor in good health and CMV-seropositive. DNA for the CDR3: TGTGCCAGCAGCTTGGCGGGTCTGACAGATACGCAGTATTTT. Translating gives CASSLAGLTDTQYF.